A selection of T cell receptor beta chains follows, all from one sample in a study of blood T cell repertoires in COVID-19. TCRdb keeps only in-frame clones here, not all; method: immunoSEQ multiplex PCR. The table has roughly 130,000 clones, more than 75% seen once. The sample consisted of peripheral blood. Receptors were obtained from a woman aged 60-75 years with acute or convalescent COVID-19. CDR3s include the opening cysteine and the closing phenylalanine or tryptophan. The D gene is left open where the match is weak. Clone sizes are given selectively: once, few, many, or a class where the clone is expanded.

d_call clone_size j_call v_call cdr3_aa cdr3_nt
TRBD2 . TRBJ2-1 TRBV27 CASSFLSGRADEQFF TGTGCCAGCAGTTTTCTGAGCGGGAGGGCCGATGAGCAGTTCTTC
. . TRBJ1-2 TRBV19 CASSISRDSGYTF TGTGCCAGTAGTATATCCAGGGACTCTGGCTACACCTTC
TRBD1 . TRBJ1-2 TRBV6-4 CASSPRTGSHYGYTF TGTGCCAGCAGTCCCCGGACAGGGTCCCACTATGGCTACACCTTC
. . TRBJ1-2 TRBV24-1 CATSDRAGKGQFYGYTF TGTGCCACCAGTGATCGCGCGGGAAAAGGGCAGTTCTATGGCTACACCTTC
TRBD1 . TRBJ1-4 TRBV6-5 CASSTGTGVTEKLFF TGTGCCAGCAGCACCGGGACAGGGGTCACTGAAAAACTGTTTTTT
. . TRBJ1-6 TRBV30 CAWQEEGTNSPLHF TGTGCCTGGCAAGAGGAAGGAACAAATTCACCCCTCCACTTT
. once TRBJ2-6 TRBV4-1 CASSLAEGSSSGANVLTF TGCGCCAGCAGCCTGGCCGAAGGGAGCTCCTCTGGGGCCAACGTCCTGACTTTC
. . TRBJ2-1 TRBV10-1 CASSEDPGTNEQFF TGCGCCAGCAGTGAGGATCCGGGTACAAATGAGCAGTTCTTC
. . TRBJ1-1 TRBV29-1 CSAEDGRNTEAFF TGCAGCGCCGAAGACGGGAGGAACACTGAAGCTTTCTTT
. . TRBJ2-2 TRBV4-1 CASSQWSQVPNTGELFF TGCGCCAGCAGCCAGTGGTCACAGGTCCCGAACACCGGGGAGCTGTTTTTT
. . TRBJ1-1 TRBV5-1 CASSLEGGTEAFF TGCGCCAGCAGCTTGGAAGGAGGCACTGAAGCTTTCTTT
TRBD2 . TRBJ2-1 TRBV5-1 CASSSEGGRAGEQFF TGCGCCAGCAGCAGTGAAGGTGGGAGGGCCGGGGAGCAGTTCTTC
. few TRBJ1-4 TRBV6-5 CASRKAPAANEKLFF TGTGCCAGCAGAAAGGCGCCAGCGGCTAATGAAAAACTGTTTTTT
. . TRBJ2-6 TRBV19 CASRTTVLLSGANVLTF TGTGCCAGTAGAACGACAGTCCTCCTCTCTGGGGCCAACGTCCTGACTTTC
TRBD2 . TRBJ2-2 TRBV11-1 CASSLTSGINTGELFF TGTGCCAGCAGCTTAACTAGCGGGATCAACACCGGGGAGCTGTTTTTT
TRBD1 once TRBJ1-1 TRBV27 CASSVGQLMNTEAFF TGTGCCAGCAGTGTGGGACAGCTCATGAACACTGAAGCTTTCTTT
TRBD1 . TRBJ1-1 TRBV5-1 CASSTNAGQGARGAFF TGCGCCAGCAGCACAAATGCGGGACAGGGGGCTCGGGGAGCTTTCTTT
. . TRBJ2-2 TRBV7-6 CASSLYRTDLNTGELFF TGTGCCAGCAGCTTATACAGGACGGACCTGAACACCGGGGAGCTGTTTTTT
. . TRBJ2-7 TRBV7-9 CASSLGQSSYEQYF TGTGCCAGCAGCTTAGGACAAAGCTCCTACGAGCAGTACTTC
. . TRBJ2-5 TRBV14 CASSQASGQETQYF TGTGCCAGCAGCCAAGCATCGGGTCAAGAGACCCAGTACTTC
. . TRBJ2-7 TRBV5-4 CASSLEDRTGTRQYF TGTGCCAGCAGCTTGGAGGACAGAACCGGGACCCGTCAGTACTTC
TRBD2 . TRBJ2-1 TRBV9 CASSQLAGVGNEQFF TGTGCCAGCAGCCAACTAGCGGGAGTAGGCAATGAGCAGTTCTTC
. . TRBJ1-2 TRBV18 CASSPGAINYGYTF TGTGCCAGCTCACCGGGGGCCATCAACTATGGCTACACCTTC
. . TRBJ1-1 TRBV24-1 CASPETVNTEAFF TGTGCCTCCCCTGAGACAGTGAACACTGAAGCTTTCTTT
TRBD1 . TRBJ1-5 TRBV6-1 CASSERVTGGLGQPQHF TGTGCCAGCAGTGAAAGAGTGACAGGGGGTTTAGGTCAGCCCCAGCATTTT
. . TRBJ2-1 TRBV4-1 CASSQVGRASYNEQFF TGCGCCAGCAGCCAGGTTGGCAGGGCCTCCTACAATGAGCAGTTCTTC
TRBD2 . TRBJ2-3 TRBV2 CASRLAGSTDTQYF TGTGCCAGCAGACTAGCGGGTAGCACAGATACGCAGTATTTT
. . TRBJ2-2 TRBV18 CASSPQETGELFF TGTGCCAGCTCACCCCAGGAAACCGGGGAGCTGTTTTTT
. . TRBJ2-6 TRBV15 CATSRVPVSGANVLTF TGTGCCACCAGCAGAGTTCCGGTATCTGGGGCCAACGTCCTGACTTTC
TRBD1 . TRBJ2-2 TRBV5-1 CASSLLMGQGTGELFF TGCGCCAGCAGCCTGTTAATGGGACAGGGGACCGGGGAGCTGTTTTTT
. . TRBJ1-3 TRBV5-5 CASSFAGGPGNTIYF TGTGCCAGCAGCTTTGCGGGGGGACCTGGAAACACCATATATTTT
. . TRBJ2-1 TRBV28 CASRPSRRSYNEQFF TGTGCCAGCAGACCCTCGAGGCGTTCCTACAATGAGCAGTTCTTC
. few TRBJ2-3 TRBV7-3 CASSLTPPGTSSSTDTQYF TGTGCCAGCAGCTTAACCCCTCCCGGGACTTCCTCTAGCACAGATACGCAGTATTTT
. . TRBJ2-3 TRBV11-2 CASTLTSTDTQYF TGTGCCAGCACCCTTACAAGCACAGATACGCAGTATTTT
TRBD1 . TRBJ1-6 TRBV27 CASSLSRGQVYSPLHF TGTGCCAGCAGTTTATCTCGGGGACAGGTATATTCACCCCTCCACTTT
TRBD1 once TRBJ1-1 TRBV12-5 CASGLVLTGDTEAFF TGTGCTAGTGGTTTGGTACTGACAGGGGACACTGAAGCTTTCTTT
. . TRBJ1-2 TRBV4-1 CASSQPSGGYGYTF TGCGCCAGCAGCCAGCCCTCGGGGGGCTATGGCTACACCTTC
TRBD2 once TRBJ2-2 TRBV6-5 CASFGTSGGTGELFF TGTGCCAGCTTTGGGACTAGCGGGGGGACCGGGGAGCTGTTTTTT
. . TRBJ2-5 TRBV28 CASSRGGPPQETQYF TGTGCCAGTTCTAGGGGGGGCCCCCCCCAAGAGACCCAGTACTTC
. . TRBJ1-1 TRBV2 CASSSGRTNTEAFF TGTGCCAGCAGTTCAGGGAGGACGAACACTGAAGCTTTCTTT
. . TRBJ2-7 TRBV4-2 CASSPRAGGYEQYF TGTGCCAGCTCTCCTCGGGCAGGCGGGTACGAGCAGTACTTC
. . TRBJ1-2 TRBV2 CASSREPGYGYTF TGTGCCAGCAGCCGCGAGCCCGGGTATGGCTACACCTTC
. . TRBJ1-6 TRBV14 CASSQETDNSPLHF TGTGCCAGCAGCCAAGAGACAGATAATTCACCCCTCCACTTT
TRBD2 . TRBJ2-3 TRBV9 CASSGTSGSGTDTQYF TGTGCCAGCAGCGGGACTAGCGGGAGTGGCACAGATACGCAGTATTTT
. . TRBJ2-2 TRBV3-1/TRBV3-2 CASRFDRNTGELFF TGTGCCAGCAGATTCGATAGGAACACCGGGGAGCTGTTTTTT
. . TRBJ1-6 TRBV30 CAWSVQDNSPLHF TGTGCCTGGAGTGTGCAGGATAATTCACCCCTCCACTTT
. . TRBJ1-5 TRBV21-1 CASSKNPTSPQAQHF TGTGCCAGCAGCAAAAATCCCACATCACCCCAGGCCCAGCATTTT
. . TRBJ2-7 TRBV30 CASGQSYEQYF TGTGCCTCGGGACAATCCTACGAGCAGTACTTC
. . TRBJ1-2 TRBV7-2 CASSFQGTSGYTF TGTGCCAGCAGCTTCCAGGGCACGAGTGGCTACACCTTC
. . TRBJ2-7 TRBV19 CASSSPGGDRVYEQYF TGTGCCAGTAGTTCCCCGGGGGGGGACAGGGTTTACGAGCAGTACTTC
TRBD1 . TRBJ1-1 TRBV7-8 CASSWSQGGTEAFF TGTGCCAGCAGCTGGTCCCAGGGGGGCACTGAAGCTTTCTTT
. . TRBJ1-1 TRBV12-3/TRBV12-4 CASRYREGTEAFF TGTGCCAGCAGATACAGGGAGGGCACTGAAGCTTTCTTT
. . TRBJ1-2 TRBV20-1 CSASPLFYGYTF TGCAGTGCTAGTCCACTGTTTTATGGCTACACCTTC
. . TRBJ2-1 TRBV7-9 CASSGRVLSSYNEQFF TGTGCCAGCAGCGGCCGGGTTTTGAGCTCCTACAATGAGCAGTTCTTC
TRBD1 . TRBJ1-2 TRBV27 CASSPAGGFRNGYTF TGTGCCAGCAGCCCGGCAGGGGGGTTTCGGAATGGCTACACCTTC
. . TRBJ1-5 TRBV5-1 CASSLDPTDQPQHF TGCGCCAGCAGCTTGGATCCGACAGATCAGCCCCAGCATTTT
. . TRBJ2-7 TRBV3-1/TRBV3-2 CASSQPEGGSQQYF TGTGCCAGCAGCCAGCCCGAGGGAGGATCTCAGCAGTACTTC
TRBD2 once TRBJ2-2 TRBV7-8 CASSYAAGGTGELFF TGTGCCAGCAGCTATGCAGCGGGGGGCACCGGGGAGCTGTTTTTT
. . TRBJ1-6 TRBV5-6 CASSLMSASYNSPLHF TGTGCCAGCAGCTTGATGAGTGCCTCCTATAATTCACCCCTCCACTTT